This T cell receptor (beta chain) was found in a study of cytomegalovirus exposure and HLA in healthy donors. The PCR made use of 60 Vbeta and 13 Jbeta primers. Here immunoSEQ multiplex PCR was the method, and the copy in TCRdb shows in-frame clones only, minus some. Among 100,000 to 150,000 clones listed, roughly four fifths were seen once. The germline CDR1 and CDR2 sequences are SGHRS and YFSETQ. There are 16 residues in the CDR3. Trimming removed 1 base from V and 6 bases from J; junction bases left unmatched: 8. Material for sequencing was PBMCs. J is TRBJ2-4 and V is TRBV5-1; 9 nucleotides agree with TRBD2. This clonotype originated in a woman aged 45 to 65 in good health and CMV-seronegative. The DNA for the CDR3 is TGCGCCAGCAGCTTGAGAGTGGCGGGAGGGGGAAACATTCAGTACTTC. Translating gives CASSLRVAGGGNIQYF. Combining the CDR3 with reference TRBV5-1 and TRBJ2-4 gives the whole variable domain KAGVTQTPRYLIKTRGQQVTLSCSPISGHRSVSWYQQTPGQGLQFLFEYFSETQRNKGNFPGRFSGRQFSNSRSEMNVSTLELGDSALYLCASSLRVAGGGNIQYFGAGTRLSVL.